Listed below are T cell receptor beta chains from one sample, sequenced in a study of T cells in Graves' hyperthyroidism and ophthalmopathy. TCRdb called the multiplex PCR reads again in MiXCR, with one record for every CDR3 protein. Among 540,000 or so distinct CDR3 sequences listed, approximately 15% were seen once. Sequenced input: blood. The receptors come from a woman aged 25 to 39 with Graves' hyperthyroidism. Both conserved end residues are part of each CDR3. Fields, in order: clone size, D gene, J gene, V gene, CDR3 DNA, CDR3 protein. D genes are given only for firm matches. Rows give clone size only sometimes, using once, few, many, or a class for an expanded clone.

few | TRBD1 | TRBJ2-3 | TRBV20-1 | TGCAGTGCTAGACCCGGGACAGGGTTCACAGATACGCAGTATTTT | CSARPGTGFTDTQYF
once | . | TRBJ1-1 | TRBV3-1 | TGTGCCAGCAGCCAGGCGTCTGAAGCTTTCTTT | CASSQASEAFF
. | . | TRBJ2-1 | TRBV25-1 | TGTGCCAGCAGTGAAGGGGCGGGTCGGTTCAATGAGCAGTTCTTC | CASSEGAGRFNEQFF
few | . | TRBJ2-1 | TRBV20-1 | TGCAGTGCTAGAGACCGTAGTCTCCCCTACAATGAGCAGTTCTTC | CSARDRSLPYNEQFF
many | TRBD1 | TRBJ2-5 | TRBV11-2 | TGTGCCAGCAGCCCAGCGACAGGGTGGCAAGAGACCCAGTACTTC | CASSPATGWQETQYF
once | . | TRBJ2-5 | TRBV6-1 | TGTGCCAGCAGTCCCCGAGGGGGGGAAGAGACCCAGTACTTC | CASSPRGGEETQYF
many | . | TRBJ1-3 | TRBV30 | TGTGCCTGGATGGGACGGTCTGGAAACACCATATATTTT | CAWMGRSGNTIYF
. | . | TRBJ2-5 | TRBV9 | TGTGCCAGCAGCGCAACAGGGATCTTTGAGACCCAGTACTTC | CASSATGIFETQYF
many | . | TRBJ1-2 | TRBV7-2 | TGTGCCAGCAGCCCCGGGACCGGGTCCTATGGCTACACCTTC | CASSPGTGSYGYTF
many | TRBD1 | TRBJ2-5 | TRBV15 | TGTGCCACCAGCAGTATGAGACAGGGGCCGCAAGAGACCCAGTACTTC | CATSSMRQGPQETQYF
many | TRBD1 | TRBJ2-1 | TRBV18 | TGTGCCAGCTCACAAGGGACAGGGGGCTACAATGAGCAGTTCTTC | CASSQGTGGYNEQFF
. | . | TRBJ1-1 | TRBV6-5 | TGTGCCAGCAGTTACTCGGGGGGGAACACTGAAGCTTTCTTT | CASSYSGGNTEAFF
. | . | TRBJ1-2 | TRBV6-5 | TGTACCAGCAGTCCGGGCTATAGCGCCTATGGCTACACCTTC | CTSSPGYSAYGYTF
many | . | TRBJ2-2 | TRBV30 | TGTGCCTGGAGAGGGGGGACGAACACCGGGGAGCTGTTTTTT | CAWRGGTNTGELFF
. | TRBD1 | TRBJ2-7 | TRBV6-6 | TGTGCCAGCAGTTACGGGACAGGGATTCCGGCTTTCTCCGAGCAGTACTTC | CASSYGTGIPAFSEQYF
. | TRBD2 | TRBJ2-1 | TRBV9 | TGTGCCAGCAGCGTAGGACTAGCGGGACCCTACAATGAGCAGTTCTTC | CASSVGLAGPYNEQFF